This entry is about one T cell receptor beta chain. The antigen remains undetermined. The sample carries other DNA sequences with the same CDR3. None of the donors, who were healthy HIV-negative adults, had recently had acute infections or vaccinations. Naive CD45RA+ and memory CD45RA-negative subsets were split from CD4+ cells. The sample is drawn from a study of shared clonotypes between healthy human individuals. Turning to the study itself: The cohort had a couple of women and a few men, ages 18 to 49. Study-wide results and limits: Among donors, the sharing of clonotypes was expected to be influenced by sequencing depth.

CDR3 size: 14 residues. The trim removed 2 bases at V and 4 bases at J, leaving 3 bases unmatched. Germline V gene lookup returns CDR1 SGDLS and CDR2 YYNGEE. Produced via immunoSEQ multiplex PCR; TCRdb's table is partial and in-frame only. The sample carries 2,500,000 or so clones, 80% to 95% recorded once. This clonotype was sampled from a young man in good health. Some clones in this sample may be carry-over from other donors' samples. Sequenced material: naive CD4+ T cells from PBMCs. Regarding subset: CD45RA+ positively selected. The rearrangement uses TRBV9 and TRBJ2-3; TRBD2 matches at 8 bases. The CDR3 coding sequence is TGTGCCAGCAGCGTTGCGGGAGGTCCAGATACGCAGTATTTT. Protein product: CASSVAGGPDTQYF.